This T cell receptor beta chain was retrieved from a study of blood T cell repertoires in COVID-19. CDR3 size: 15 residues. V gave up 1 base and J gave up 4 bases; unmatched junction bases: 5. Germline V gene data show CDR1 as SGHAT and CDR2 as FQNNGV. Method: immunoSEQ multiplex PCR; TCRdb's copy keeps in-frame clones and lacks some. The data show about 300,000 clones, around four fifths seen once. The sequenced sample was peripheral blood. The sequence came from a woman aged 50 to 60 with acute or convalescent COVID-19. This chain uses TRBV11-2 with TRBJ1-1, with TRBD1 matching over 8 bases. This CDR3 is CASSLGQGFPTEAFF. The CDR3 DNA reads as TGTGCCAGCAGCTTAGGACAGGGGTTTCCCACTGAAGCTTTCTTT. Full variable domain (rest looked up from reference TRBV11-2 and TRBJ1-1): EAGVAQSPRYKIIEKRQSVAFWCNPISGHATLYWYQQILGQGPKLLIQFQNNGVVDDSQLPKDRFSAERLKGVDSTLKIQPAKLEDSAVYLCASSLGQGFPTEAFFGQGTRLTVV.